Listed below are T cell receptor beta chains from one sample, sequenced in a study of molecular identifiers for immune sequencing clone quantification. TCRdb re-called the PCR reads through MiXCR, storing one row per CDR3 protein. The sample has approximately 590,000 distinct CDR3 sequences, 25% seen once; the top ten hold 0.6% to 0.9%. Sequenced: naive CD8+ T cells from blood, with Jurkat cell RNA spiked in. These receptors all come from a human donor in good health. Some libraries in this study had Jurkat cell RNA spiked in. Each CDR3 is given with its conserved first and last residue. The D gene is left open where the match is weak. The listing skips clone size in some rows; elsewhere it reads once, few, many or a size class.

v_call: TRBV11-1; clone_size: many; j_call: TRBJ2-7; d_call: TRBD1; cdr3_aa: CASSQTTGGEQYF; cdr3_nt: TGTGCCAGCAGCCAAACCACAGGGGGAGAGCAGTACTTC
v_call: TRBV6-5; clone_size: .; j_call: TRBJ2-1; d_call: TRBD2; cdr3_aa: CASQTSGGGAYNEQFF; cdr3_nt: TGTGCCAGCCAGACTAGCGGGGGGGGCGCCTACAATGAGCAGTTCTTC
v_call: TRBV7-2; clone_size: many; j_call: TRBJ2-3; d_call: .; cdr3_aa: CASSPPTGAPTDTQYF; cdr3_nt: TGTGCCAGCAGCCCGCCCACGGGGGCCCCCACAGATACGCAGTATTTT
v_call: TRBV6-6; clone_size: many; j_call: TRBJ1-4; d_call: .; cdr3_aa: CASSYLDEKLFF; cdr3_nt: TGTGCCAGCAGTTATTTGGATGAAAAACTGTTTTTT
v_call: TRBV28; clone_size: few; j_call: TRBJ2-7; d_call: TRBD2; cdr3_aa: CASRFRGVTYEQYF; cdr3_nt: TGTGCCAGCAGATTCCGGGGGGTAACCTACGAGCAGTACTTC
v_call: TRBV27; clone_size: many; j_call: TRBJ1-5; d_call: .; cdr3_aa: CASSLSPKRSQPQHF; cdr3_nt: TGTGCCAGCAGTTTATCCCCAAAAAGGAGTCAGCCCCAGCATTTT
v_call: TRBV5-1; clone_size: many; j_call: TRBJ1-1; d_call: .; cdr3_aa: CASSMSRGFTEAFF; cdr3_nt: TGCGCCAGCAGCATGAGCAGGGGTTTTACTGAAGCTTTCTTT
v_call: TRBV12-5; clone_size: .; j_call: TRBJ2-3; d_call: TRBD2; cdr3_aa: CAPGLVVGGGSADTQYF; cdr3_nt: TGTGCTCCTGGTTTGGTAGTGGGGGGGGGGTCAGCAGATACGCAGTATTTT
v_call: TRBV7-9; clone_size: many; j_call: TRBJ2-3; d_call: .; cdr3_aa: CASSLQLAIDTQYF; cdr3_nt: TGTGCCAGCAGCTTGCAGCTAGCCATAGATACGCAGTATTTT
v_call: TRBV28; clone_size: many; j_call: TRBJ2-7; d_call: .; cdr3_aa: CASSSFGLSTGEQYF; cdr3_nt: TGTGCCAGCAGCTCTTTCGGACTATCAACGGGGGAGCAGTACTTC
v_call: TRBV5-1; clone_size: many; j_call: TRBJ2-7; d_call: .; cdr3_aa: CASGPLTSYEQYF; cdr3_nt: TGCGCCAGCGGCCCGTTGACTTCCTACGAGCAGTACTTC
v_call: TRBV18; clone_size: .; j_call: TRBJ2-3; d_call: .; cdr3_aa: CASSPGPGGTSTDTQYF; cdr3_nt: TGTGCCAGCTCACCAGGCCCTGGGGGGACTAGCACAGATACGCAGTATTTT
v_call: TRBV4-1; clone_size: .; j_call: TRBJ2-1; d_call: .; cdr3_aa: CASSQDPNNEQFF; cdr3_nt: TGCGCCAGCAGCCAAGATCCCAACAATGAGCAGTTCTTC
v_call: TRBV5-5; clone_size: many; j_call: TRBJ1-1; d_call: .; cdr3_aa: CASSLGPRLTEAFF; cdr3_nt: TGTGCCAGCAGCTTGGGCCCTCGATTAACTGAAGCTTTCTTT
v_call: TRBV11-2; clone_size: .; j_call: TRBJ2-1; d_call: TRBD1; cdr3_aa: CASSLTFGDRNYNEQFF; cdr3_nt: TGTGCCAGCAGCCTTACATTTGGGGACAGGAATTACAATGAGCAGTTCTTC
v_call: TRBV4-1; clone_size: many; j_call: TRBJ2-1; d_call: .; cdr3_aa: CASSPVNSYNEQFF; cdr3_nt: TGCGCCAGCAGCCCGGTGAACTCCTACAATGAGCAGTTCTTC
v_call: TRBV6-1; clone_size: many; j_call: TRBJ1-1; d_call: .; cdr3_aa: CASSPVGAEAFF; cdr3_nt: TGTGCCAGCAGCCCGGTGGGGGCAGAAGCTTTCTTT
v_call: TRBV19; clone_size: .; j_call: TRBJ1-3; d_call: TRBD1; cdr3_aa: CGTGGNTIYF; cdr3_nt: TGTGGGACAGGAGGAAACACCATATATTTT
v_call: TRBV6-5; clone_size: many; j_call: TRBJ2-5; d_call: .; cdr3_aa: CASRRTTGVGETQYF; cdr3_nt: TGTGCCAGCAGGAGGACCACGGGGGTGGGAGAGACCCAGTACTTC
v_call: TRBV19; clone_size: .; j_call: TRBJ2-7; d_call: .; cdr3_aa: CASSIRDSSYEQYF; cdr3_nt: TGTGCCAGTAGTATCCGTGACAGCTCCTACGAGCAGTACTTC
v_call: TRBV7-2; clone_size: few; j_call: TRBJ2-7; d_call: .; cdr3_aa: CASSLDPESSYEQYF; cdr3_nt: TGTGCCAGCAGCTTAGATCCGGAGAGCTCCTACGAGCAGTACTTC
v_call: TRBV7-9; clone_size: few; j_call: TRBJ2-1; d_call: TRBD2; cdr3_aa: CATLGLAVNEQFF; cdr3_nt: TGTGCCACCCTGGGACTAGCGGTCAATGAGCAGTTCTTC
v_call: TRBV13; clone_size: .; j_call: TRBJ2-7; d_call: TRBD2; cdr3_aa: CASSGGTSEYEQYF; cdr3_nt: TGTGCCAGCAGCGGTGGGACTAGTGAATACGAGCAGTACTTC
v_call: TRBV9; clone_size: many; j_call: TRBJ2-2; d_call: .; cdr3_aa: CASSVGSWGAGELFF; cdr3_nt: TGTGCCAGCAGCGTAGGCAGTTGGGGAGCCGGGGAGCTGTTTTTT
v_call: TRBV14; clone_size: .; j_call: TRBJ2-1; d_call: TRBD2; cdr3_aa: CASSPPLAGDAYNEQFF; cdr3_nt: TGTGCCAGCAGCCCGCCACTAGCGGGAGACGCCTACAATGAGCAGTTCTTC
v_call: TRBV5-6; clone_size: many; j_call: TRBJ2-5; d_call: .; cdr3_aa: CASSSGTGGAETQYF; cdr3_nt: TGTGCCAGCAGCAGCGGGACAGGAGGGGCAGAGACCCAGTACTTC
v_call: TRBV11-2; clone_size: many; j_call: TRBJ2-1; d_call: TRBD2; cdr3_aa: CASSPRYGRAHNEQFF; cdr3_nt: TGTGCCAGCAGCCCCCGTTATGGGAGGGCGCACAATGAGCAGTTCTTC
v_call: TRBV6-2/TRBV6-3; clone_size: .; j_call: TRBJ2-7; d_call: .; cdr3_aa: CASGVYEQYF; cdr3_nt: TGTGCCAGCGGGGTCTACGAGCAGTACTTC
v_call: TRBV27; clone_size: .; j_call: TRBJ1-5; d_call: .; cdr3_aa: CASSPILPGPQHF; cdr3_nt: TGTGCCAGCAGTCCAATCTTACCCGGGCCCCAGCATTTT
v_call: TRBV6-2/TRBV6-3; clone_size: .; j_call: TRBJ2-2; d_call: .; cdr3_aa: CASSQFKQGELFF; cdr3_nt: TGTGCCAGCAGTCAGTTTAAACAGGGGGAGCTGTTTTTT
v_call: TRBV20-1; clone_size: many; j_call: TRBJ1-2; d_call: .; cdr3_aa: CSASPDGNYGYTF; cdr3_nt: TGCAGTGCTTCACCCGACGGAAACTATGGCTACACCTTC
v_call: TRBV12-3/TRBV12-4; clone_size: .; j_call: TRBJ1-6; d_call: TRBD1; cdr3_aa: CASSWSGTALNSPLHF; cdr3_nt: TGTGCCAGCAGTTGGTCTGGGACAGCTCTGAATTCACCCCTCCACTTT
v_call: TRBV5-4; clone_size: many; j_call: TRBJ2-2; d_call: .; cdr3_aa: CASSFPTGELFF; cdr3_nt: TGTGCCAGCAGCTTTCCAACCGGGGAGCTGTTTTTT
v_call: TRBV4-1; clone_size: .; j_call: TRBJ1-6; d_call: .; cdr3_aa: CASSLDAGRVFSSYNSPLHF; cdr3_nt: TGCGCCAGCAGCCTCGACGCAGGGCGAGTCTTTAGCTCCTATAATTCACCCCTCCACTTT
v_call: TRBV28; clone_size: many; j_call: TRBJ1-1; d_call: TRBD1; cdr3_aa: CASNRRGQGLKNTEAFF; cdr3_nt: TGTGCCAGCAACCGAAGGGGACAGGGATTAAAGAACACTGAAGCTTTCTTT
v_call: TRBV7-9; clone_size: few; j_call: TRBJ2-1; d_call: TRBD2; cdr3_aa: CASSLYHGGVYNEQFF; cdr3_nt: TGTGCCAGCAGCCTGTACCACGGGGGGGTCTACAATGAGCAGTTCTTC
v_call: TRBV25-1; clone_size: many; j_call: TRBJ2-5; d_call: .; cdr3_aa: CASRGLESQYF; cdr3_nt: TGTGCCAGCAGGGGTCTAGAATCCCAGTACTTC
v_call: TRBV12-5; clone_size: few; j_call: TRBJ2-3; d_call: TRBD1; cdr3_aa: CASGTGQGEDTQYF; cdr3_nt: TGTGCTAGTGGTACCGGACAGGGGGAAGATACGCAGTATTTT
v_call: TRBV30; clone_size: few; j_call: TRBJ1-2; d_call: .; cdr3_aa: CAWSQGIGGYTF; cdr3_nt: TGTGCCTGGTCGCAGGGTATCGGTGGCTACACCTTC
v_call: TRBV27; clone_size: many; j_call: TRBJ1-1; d_call: TRBD1; cdr3_aa: CASSTDRDPQERAFF; cdr3_nt: TGTGCCAGCTCCACCGACAGGGATCCTCAAGAGCGGGCTTTCTTT
v_call: TRBV20-1; clone_size: .; j_call: TRBJ1-2; d_call: .; cdr3_aa: CSASPLGANYGYTF; cdr3_nt: TGCAGTGCTAGTCCCCTGGGGGCTAACTATGGCTACACCTTC
v_call: TRBV27; clone_size: .; j_call: TRBJ2-2; d_call: .; cdr3_aa: CASGLGGEFRELFF; cdr3_nt: TGTGCCAGCGGTCTTGGTGGCGAGTTCCGGGAGCTGTTTTTT
v_call: TRBV5-6; clone_size: .; j_call: TRBJ1-1; d_call: .; cdr3_aa: CASSFGEGVAFF; cdr3_nt: TGTGCCAGCAGCTTCGGGGAGGGTGTAGCTTTCTTT
v_call: TRBV12-3/TRBV12-4; clone_size: many; j_call: TRBJ2-3; d_call: TRBD2; cdr3_aa: CASRPSGYSTDTQYF; cdr3_nt: TGTGCCAGCAGGCCTAGCGGGTATAGCACAGATACGCAGTATTTT
v_call: TRBV7-3; clone_size: many; j_call: TRBJ2-1; d_call: TRBD2; cdr3_aa: CASSSGTSSRDEQFF; cdr3_nt: TGTGCCAGCAGCTCCGGGACTAGCTCTCGGGATGAGCAGTTCTTC
v_call: TRBV29-1; clone_size: .; j_call: TRBJ2-7; d_call: .; cdr3_aa: CSVVEGGWSYEQYF; cdr3_nt: TGCAGCGTTGTTGAGGGGGGATGGTCCTACGAGCAGTACTTC
v_call: TRBV11-2; clone_size: many; j_call: TRBJ2-7; d_call: TRBD2; cdr3_aa: CASSLGLAGGYEQYF; cdr3_nt: TGTGCCAGCAGCTTAGGACTAGCGGGAGGATACGAGCAGTACTTC
v_call: TRBV14; clone_size: few; j_call: TRBJ2-7; d_call: .; cdr3_aa: CASNQGPYEQYF; cdr3_nt: TGTGCCAGCAATCAGGGCCCTTACGAGCAGTACTTC
v_call: TRBV5-5; clone_size: .; j_call: TRBJ1-1; d_call: .; cdr3_aa: CVSSPGGAEAFF; cdr3_nt: TGTGTCAGCAGCCCTGGTGGGGCTGAAGCTTTCTTT
v_call: TRBV7-9; clone_size: few; j_call: TRBJ2-7; d_call: TRBD1; cdr3_aa: CASSIGTAQYEQYF; cdr3_nt: TGTGCCAGCAGCATCGGGACAGCCCAATACGAGCAGTACTTC
v_call: TRBV5-5; clone_size: few; j_call: TRBJ1-6; d_call: .; cdr3_aa: CASSAQGMNSPLHF; cdr3_nt: TGTGCCAGCAGCGCACAGGGAATGAATTCACCCCTCCACTTT
v_call: TRBV13; clone_size: .; j_call: TRBJ2-4; d_call: .; cdr3_aa: CASSPGPQAKNIQYF; cdr3_nt: TGTGCCAGCAGCCCGGGACCGCAAGCCAAAAACATTCAGTACTTC
v_call: TRBV5-1; clone_size: many; j_call: TRBJ2-7; d_call: TRBD2; cdr3_aa: CASSHRAGEMEQYF; cdr3_nt: TGCGCCAGCAGTCATAGAGCGGGAGAGATGGAGCAGTACTTC
v_call: TRBV6-2/TRBV6-3; clone_size: few; j_call: TRBJ2-2; d_call: .; cdr3_aa: CASSYSPQGYSGELFF; cdr3_nt: TGTGCCAGCAGTTACTCCCCACAGGGTTACTCCGGGGAGCTGTTTTTT
v_call: TRBV5-1; clone_size: many; j_call: TRBJ1-1; d_call: .; cdr3_aa: CASSLGGAAEAFF; cdr3_nt: TGCGCCAGCAGCTTGGGAGGGGCCGCTGAAGCTTTCTTT